The TCR beta chain under discussion was sequenced for a study of metastatic and nonmetastatic thyroid tumors (dated by TCRdb to about 2020). About the investigation overall: Repertoires were compared across peripheral blood and tumor or nodule tissue samples from malignant and benign thyroid patients.

Library preparation used PCR. The sequencing machine was an Illumina HiSeq 4000. High-throughput sequencing was used to profile the CDR3 region of the TCR beta-chain in every patient. The published analysis was carried out like this. A classifier to discriminate distant-metastatic papillary thyroid cancer patients was built from CDR3 differences across clinicopathological groups. The Shannon index was used to measure repertoire diversity, and the Morisita-Horn index was used to measure how similar tumor and blood repertoires were. TCRdb took the public reads, trimmed them with fastp at Q25, ran MiXCR for clone calling and kept in-frame beta chains. These V and J calls are TCRdb output, not the study's own analysis. Within this sample are approximately 10,000 clones, with roughly 36% of them counted one time only. About 22% of the sample belongs to the ten largest clones. In the germline V gene, CDR1 corresponds to MDHEN and CDR2 to SYDVKM. Cut back by 5 bases and 0 bases, the V and J ends lie 17 bases apart. The cysteine opens and the phenylalanine closes a CDR3 of 18 amino acids. Just CDR3 DNA is preserved here, 54 bases in frame from base 1.

No treatment had been received by any patient before thyroid surgery. Using T-cell receptor beta sequencing, the study looked back at clinical samples from patients collected from the early 2010s to the late 2010s. On this clone itself: Its antigen has not been determined. Per-base qualities were not stored, and no clone one base away is much larger.

Results and caveats for the whole study, not just this receptor: In both blood and tumor samples, malignant tumors were reported to have significantly higher TCR beta diversity than benign nodules.

The rearrangement joined TRBV28 to TRBJ2-6, with the D gene not clear enough to name. Sequenced material: tumor tissue. The sequence was collected from a female donor with papillary thyroid cancer or a benign thyroid nodule (not recorded which). Some clones in this sample may be carry-over from other donors' samples. The nucleotide sequence reads as follows: TGTGCCAGCAGTCCCCGATACGACGGAGCCTCTGGGGCCAACGTCCTGACTTTC. It translates to CASSPRYDGASGANVLTF.